The subject of this entry is one TCR beta chain. Some clones are missing from TCRdb's copy, which holds only in-frame ones; the method was immunoSEQ multiplex PCR. The table includes tens of thousands of clones, over 70% detected once. The V and J ends lost 6 bases and 9 bases respectively, with 9 bases between them. The CDR3 contains 11 residues. Germline CDR1 SNHLY, CDR2 FYNNEI. The sample is drawn from a study of blood T cell repertoires in COVID-19. The receptor's source is a woman of 80 years or more with active or convalescent COVID-19. The sequenced sample consisted of peripheral blood. V gene TRBV2 combines with J gene TRBJ2-1; D gene ambiguous. The CDR3 sequence: CASRLNAEQFF. CDR3 DNA sequence: TGTGCCAGCAGACTAAACGCTGAGCAGTTCTTC.